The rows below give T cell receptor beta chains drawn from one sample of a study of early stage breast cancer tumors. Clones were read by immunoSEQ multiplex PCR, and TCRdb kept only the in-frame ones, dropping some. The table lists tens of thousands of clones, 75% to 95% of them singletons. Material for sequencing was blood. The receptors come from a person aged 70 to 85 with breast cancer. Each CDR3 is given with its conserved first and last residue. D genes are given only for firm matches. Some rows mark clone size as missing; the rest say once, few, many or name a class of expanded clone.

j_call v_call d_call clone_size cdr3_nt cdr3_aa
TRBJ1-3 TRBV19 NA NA TGTGCCAGTAGTATCCGATCTGACAGGAGCTCTGGAAACACCATATATTTT CASSIRSDRSSGNTIYF
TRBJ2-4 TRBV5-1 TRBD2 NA TGCGCCAGCAGCTTGGTTCCGGGGGGTAGGGAAAACATTCAGTACTTC CASSLVPGGRENIQYF
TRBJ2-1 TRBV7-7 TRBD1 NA TGTGCCAGCACCACTCCGCCACAGGGGGTGTCCTACAATGAGCAGTTCTTC CASTTPPQGVSYNEQFF
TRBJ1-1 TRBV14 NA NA TGTGCCAGCAGCCTACAGGGGAACACTGAAGCTTTCTTT CASSLQGNTEAFF
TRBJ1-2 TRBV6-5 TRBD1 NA TGTGCCAGCAGCCAGACAGGGTTCAACTATGGCTACACCTTC CASSQTGFNYGYTF
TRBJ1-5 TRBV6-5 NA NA TGTGCCAGCAGTTACACAGACGGGGATCAGCCCCAGCATTTT CASSYTDGDQPQHF
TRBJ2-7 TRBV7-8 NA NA TGTGCCAGCAGCTTACCGGTCTCCTACGAGCAGTACTTC CASSLPVSYEQYF
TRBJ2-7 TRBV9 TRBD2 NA TGTGCCAGCAGCCCAGGACTAGCGGGGGCCAATTACGAGCAGTACTTC CASSPGLAGANYEQYF
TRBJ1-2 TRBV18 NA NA TGTGCCAGCTCACCGAACTCCGACAGCAACTATGGCTACACCTTC CASSPNSDSNYGYTF
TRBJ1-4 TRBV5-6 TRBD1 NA TGTGCCAGCAGCTTATCCGGGACAGGGCACTATAATGAAAAACTGTTTTTT CASSLSGTGHYNEKLFF
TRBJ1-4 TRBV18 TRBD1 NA TGTGCCAGCTCACCTCGGACAGGTCAAGATGAAAAACTGTTTTTT CASSPRTGQDEKLFF
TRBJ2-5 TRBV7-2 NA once TGTGCCAGCAGCTTAGTAGGGGCAGGTCAACTTCAAGAGACCCAGTACTTC CASSLVGAGQLQETQYF
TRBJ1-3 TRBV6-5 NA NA TGTGCCAGCAGTTACTCGATTTCGGGGGGAGGAAACACCATATATTTT CASSYSISGGGNTIYF
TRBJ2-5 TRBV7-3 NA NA TGTGCCAGCAGCCCGCCGTCGGGGACCCAGTACTTC CASSPPSGTQYF
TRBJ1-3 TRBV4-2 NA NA TGTGCCAGCAGCCAAGCATTAACGGGTGGAAACACCATATATTTT CASSQALTGGNTIYF
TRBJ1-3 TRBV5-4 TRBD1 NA TGTGCCAGCAGCTCAGCCGGGACAGCGCGCTCTGGAAACACCATATATTTT CASSSAGTARSGNTIYF
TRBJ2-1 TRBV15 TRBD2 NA TGTGCCACCAGCAGAGTGGGGCTAGCGGGGGGTGAGCAGTTCTTC CATSRVGLAGGEQFF
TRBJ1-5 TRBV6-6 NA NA TGTGCCAGCATCGTGGGGGGGACCCGACAGCCCCAGCATTTT CASIVGGTRQPQHF
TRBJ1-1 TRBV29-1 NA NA TGCAGCGTTGGTGGGGGGAGAACTGAAGCTTTCTTT CSVGGGRTEAFF
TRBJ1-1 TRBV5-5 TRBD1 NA TGTGCCAGCAGCCTGGGACAGACGGCTGAAGCTTTCTTT CASSLGQTAEAFF
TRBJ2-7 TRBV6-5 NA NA TGTGCCAGCAGTTACTCTCGCAACAGGGTAAGCTACGAGCAGTACTTC CASSYSRNRVSYEQYF
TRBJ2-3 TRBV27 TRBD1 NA TGTGCCAGCAGGTCTCAGGGGGCAGATACGCAGTATTTT CASRSQGADTQYF
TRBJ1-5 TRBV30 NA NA TGTGCCTGGAGTAAGGCAGGGGGCAATCAGCCCCAGCATTTT CAWSKAGGNQPQHF
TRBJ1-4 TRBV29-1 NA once TGCAGCGTTGATTCGGGGAGGAATGAAAAACTGTTTTTT CSVDSGRNEKLFF
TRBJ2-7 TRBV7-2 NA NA TGTGCCAGCAGCTTATTGCGGACTCAGAGCAACGAGCAGTACTTC CASSLLRTQSNEQYF
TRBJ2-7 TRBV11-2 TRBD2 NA TGTGCCAGCACCCCCGGGACTAGCGGGTCCCACGAGCAGTACTTC CASTPGTSGSHEQYF
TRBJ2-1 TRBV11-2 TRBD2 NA TGTGCCAGCAGCTTAGGTTTAGGGACTAGCGGGGGCCGGGAGCAGTTCTTC CASSLGLGTSGGREQFF
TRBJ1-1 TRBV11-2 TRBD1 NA TGTGCCAGCAGCCTAACCCCCAACAGGGGGGACACTGAAGCTTTCTTT CASSLTPNRGDTEAFF
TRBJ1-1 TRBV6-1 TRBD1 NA TGTGCCAGCAGCCTGGGACAGGCGAGCACTGAAGCTTTCTTT CASSLGQASTEAFF
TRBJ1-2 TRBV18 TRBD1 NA TGTGCCAGCTCACCAAGGACAGGGACGGACTATGGCTACACCTTC CASSPRTGTDYGYTF
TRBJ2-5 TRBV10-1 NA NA TGCGCCAGCAGTGAATCGGGGATCGAGACCCAGTACTTC CASSESGIETQYF
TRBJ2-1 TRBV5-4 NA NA TGTGCCAGCAGCTTGGACTACTTCAATGAGCAGTTCTTC CASSLDYFNEQFF
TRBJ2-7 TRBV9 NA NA TGTGCCAGCAGCGCCCACTCGGAGCTGGAGCAGTACTTC CASSAHSELEQYF
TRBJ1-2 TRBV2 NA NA TGTGCCAGCAGTGACAGGGGCTATGGCTACACCTTC CASSDRGYGYTF